Detailed here is one T cell receptor (beta chain). Its antigen is as yet unknown. This sample stems from a study of T cell repertoires in cytomegalovirus infection. Looking at the study overall: Indicated by public TCR beta signatures were CMV infection and matching HLA type.

V lost 1 base, J lost 7 bases, and 8 bases lay in between. Germline-derived CDR1 and CDR2 are SGHVT and SQSDAQ. The CDR3 covers 12 residues. Study-level findings and limits: The study identified carriers of CMV plus the relevant HLA from cumulative public TCR beta family frequency.

TCRdb analysed the reads with MiXCR anew, one entry per CDR3 protein. Counted here are roughly 500,000 distinct CDR3 sequences, around 30% occurring once; the ten biggest clones make up about a sixth. This chain uses TRBV7-4 with TRBJ2-7; TRBD2 is a possible D gene (5 bases). The specimen comprised cultured PBMCs, sampled from culture after CMV antigen stimulation. This receptor was obtained from a human donor in good health (CMV status not recorded). Some clones in this sample may be carry-over from other donors' samples. CDR3 nucleotide sequence: TGTGCCAGCAGCTTAGGAGGGCGGGAGCAGTACGTC. Translation: CASSLGGREQYV.